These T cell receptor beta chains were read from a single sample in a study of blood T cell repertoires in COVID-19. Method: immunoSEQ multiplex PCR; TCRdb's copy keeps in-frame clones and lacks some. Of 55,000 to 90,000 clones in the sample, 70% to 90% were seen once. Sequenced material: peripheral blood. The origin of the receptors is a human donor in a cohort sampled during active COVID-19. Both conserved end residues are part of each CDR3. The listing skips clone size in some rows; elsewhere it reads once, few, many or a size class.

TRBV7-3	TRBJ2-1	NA	CASSFLAGAYNEQFF
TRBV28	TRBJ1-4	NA	CASSLSQGPSIGEKLFF
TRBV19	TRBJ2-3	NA	CASSQGFSTDTQYF
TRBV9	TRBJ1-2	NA	CASSQDKARGYTF
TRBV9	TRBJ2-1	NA	CASSVAGVGYNEQFF
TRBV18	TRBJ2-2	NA	CASSPQGASSGGELFF
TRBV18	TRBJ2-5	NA	CASSPPPQGETQYF
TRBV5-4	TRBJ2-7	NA	CASSPGQGTVYEQYF
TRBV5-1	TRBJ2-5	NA	CASSLIPGGPWGRSQYF
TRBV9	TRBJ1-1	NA	CASSVEGDTEAFF
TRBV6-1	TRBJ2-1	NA	CASSEALGQEFYNEQFF
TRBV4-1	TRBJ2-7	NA	CASSQELVFYEQYF
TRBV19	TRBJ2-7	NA	CARDRGMVRGYEQYF
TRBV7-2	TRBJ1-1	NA	CASSLYRGGNTEAFF
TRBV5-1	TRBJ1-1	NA	CASSLGQGAPNTEAFF
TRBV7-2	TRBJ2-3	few	CASTPAGIATDTQYF
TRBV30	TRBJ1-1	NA	CASLPGQALNTEAFF